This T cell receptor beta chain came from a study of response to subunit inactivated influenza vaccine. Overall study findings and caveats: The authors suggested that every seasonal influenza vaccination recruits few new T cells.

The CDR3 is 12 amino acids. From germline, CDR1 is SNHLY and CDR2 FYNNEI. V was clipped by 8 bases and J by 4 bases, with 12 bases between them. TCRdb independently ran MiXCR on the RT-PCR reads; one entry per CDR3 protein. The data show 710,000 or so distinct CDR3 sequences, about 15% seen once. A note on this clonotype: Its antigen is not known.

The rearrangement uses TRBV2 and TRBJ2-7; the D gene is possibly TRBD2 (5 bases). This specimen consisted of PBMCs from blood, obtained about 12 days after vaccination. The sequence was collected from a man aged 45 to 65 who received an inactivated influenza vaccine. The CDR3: CASGRVNYEQYF. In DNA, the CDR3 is TGTGCCAGCGGGCGGGTGAATTACGAGCAGTACTTC.